This T cell receptor beta chain was recorded in a study of blood T cell repertoires in COVID-19. Some clones are missing from TCRdb's copy, which holds only in-frame ones; the method was immunoSEQ multiplex PCR. Counted here are roughly 120,000 clones, around four fifths occurring once; the ten biggest clones make up approximately 6%. Unmatched junction bases numbered 5, after V lost 3 bases and J lost 7 bases. The CDR3 is made up of 14 amino acids. Germline-derived CDR1 and CDR2 are SGHDT and YYEEEE. This clone appeared once. The sample comprised peripheral blood. The clonotype was recovered from a man older than 75 with COVID-19, enrolled during active disease. The chain couples TRBV5-6 to TRBJ1-4, with TRBD1 matching 8 bases. CDR3 coding DNA: TGTGCCAGCAGCTCCCGACAGGGGCCTGAAAAACTGTTTTTT. Its protein is CASSSRQGPEKLFF. The full variable domain, completed using reference TRBV5-6 and TRBJ1-4, is DAGVTQSPTHLIKTRGQQVTLRCSPKSGHDTVSWYQQALGQGPQFIFQYYEEEERQRGNFPDRFSGHQFPNYSSELNVNALLLGDSALYLCASSSRQGPEKLFFGSGTQLSVL.